This is a list of T cell receptor beta chains from one sample in a study of blood T cell repertoires in COVID-19. TCRdb keeps only in-frame clones here, not all; method: immunoSEQ multiplex PCR. The sample holds 200,000 to 300,000 clones, roughly 80% seen once. The specimen was peripheral blood. The receptor source for this set is a man at least 80 years old with acute or convalescent COVID-19. CDR3s include the opening cysteine and the closing phenylalanine or tryptophan. The D gene is left open where the match is weak.

V gene: TRBV5-1; J gene: TRBJ2-5; D gene: TRBD1; CDR3 protein: CASSPGQAKETQYF
V gene: TRBV5-4; J gene: TRBJ2-3; D gene: TRBD2; CDR3 protein: CASSLALAGGPQYF
V gene: TRBV7-2; J gene: TRBJ1-1; D gene: TRBD1; CDR3 protein: CASTVQGPLEAFF
V gene: TRBV9; J gene: TRBJ1-3; D gene: TRBD1; CDR3 protein: CASSVRDRGSGNTIYF
V gene: TRBV24-1; J gene: TRBJ2-7; D gene: TRBD2; CDR3 protein: CATYAEPGGYEQYF
V gene: TRBV11-2; J gene: TRBJ2-2; D gene: -; CDR3 protein: CASSPNTGDTGELFF
V gene: TRBV28; J gene: TRBJ1-2; D gene: -; CDR3 protein: CASSLGVRDYTF
V gene: TRBV10-3; J gene: TRBJ1-5; D gene: -; CDR3 protein: CATETGLNNQPQHF
V gene: TRBV5-1; J gene: TRBJ1-2; D gene: -; CDR3 protein: CASSYTDTYGYTF
V gene: TRBV5-1; J gene: TRBJ2-1; D gene: -; CDR3 protein: CASRLPGAPSYNEQFF
V gene: TRBV18; J gene: TRBJ1-1; D gene: -; CDR3 protein: CASSPQGLNTEAFF
V gene: TRBV5-1; J gene: TRBJ1-1; D gene: -; CDR3 protein: CASSLEIGDTEAFF
V gene: TRBV5-1; J gene: TRBJ2-4; D gene: TRBD1; CDR3 protein: CASSLPRQGENIQYF
V gene: TRBV6-5; J gene: TRBJ2-7; D gene: TRBD2; CDR3 protein: CASSWTSGGQSYEQYF
V gene: TRBV27; J gene: TRBJ1-2; D gene: TRBD1; CDR3 protein: CASSPYRGGRYGYTF
V gene: TRBV6-5; J gene: TRBJ2-7; D gene: -; CDR3 protein: CASSYSDHRGSEQYF
V gene: TRBV6-5; J gene: TRBJ2-7; D gene: TRBD1; CDR3 protein: CASTQGVGKSF
V gene: TRBV7-2; J gene: TRBJ2-1; D gene: TRBD2; CDR3 protein: CAGSLESGRPVEQFF
V gene: TRBV30; J gene: TRBJ2-2; D gene: -; CDR3 protein: CAWSVSGVELFF
V gene: TRBV9; J gene: TRBJ1-1; D gene: -; CDR3 protein: CASSVDESYLTEAFF
V gene: TRBV6-5; J gene: TRBJ1-2; D gene: TRBD1; CDR3 protein: CASSWDRVDGYTF
V gene: TRBV2; J gene: TRBJ2-7; D gene: TRBD1; CDR3 protein: CASSSDRGGEQYF
V gene: TRBV12-3/TRBV12-4; J gene: TRBJ1-5; D gene: -; CDR3 protein: CASSLYYQPQHF
V gene: TRBV7-9; J gene: TRBJ2-7; D gene: -; CDR3 protein: CASSLGDIYEQYF
V gene: TRBV5-4; J gene: TRBJ1-6; D gene: -; CDR3 protein: CASSLAPGYNSPLHF
V gene: TRBV3-1/TRBV3-2; J gene: TRBJ2-5; D gene: TRBD2; CDR3 protein: CASSESGRGRETQYF
V gene: TRBV28; J gene: TRBJ1-6; D gene: TRBD1; CDR3 protein: CASSPNPSRTGFFSPLHF
V gene: TRBV5-1; J gene: TRBJ1-2; D gene: -; CDR3 protein: CASSLGGGTAYNYGYTF
V gene: TRBV10-3; J gene: TRBJ2-7; D gene: -; CDR3 protein: CAISVGLSSYEQYF
V gene: TRBV2; J gene: TRBJ2-7; D gene: -; CDR3 protein: CASRPGGTGTYEQYF
V gene: TRBV7-8; J gene: TRBJ2-5; D gene: TRBD1; CDR3 protein: CASSPRQGGFGETQYF
V gene: TRBV6-2/TRBV6-3; J gene: TRBJ1-6; D gene: -; CDR3 protein: CASSYRGATYNSPLHF